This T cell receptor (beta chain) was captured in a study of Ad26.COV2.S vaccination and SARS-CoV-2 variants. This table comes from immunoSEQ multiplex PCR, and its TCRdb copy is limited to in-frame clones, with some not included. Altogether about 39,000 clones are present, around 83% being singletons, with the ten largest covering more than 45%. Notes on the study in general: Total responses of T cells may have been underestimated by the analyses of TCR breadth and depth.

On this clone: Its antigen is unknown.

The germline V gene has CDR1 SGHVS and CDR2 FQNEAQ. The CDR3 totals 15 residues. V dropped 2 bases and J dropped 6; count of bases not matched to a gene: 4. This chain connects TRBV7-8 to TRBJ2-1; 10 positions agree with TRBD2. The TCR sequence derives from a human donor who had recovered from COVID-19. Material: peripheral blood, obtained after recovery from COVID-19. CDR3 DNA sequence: TGTGCCAGCAGCTTAACTAGCGGGAAGTTCAATGAGCAGTTCTTC. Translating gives CASSLTSGKFNEQFF.